These 15 T cell receptor beta chains were all obtained from the same sample, sequenced in a study of T-cell reconstitution after alpha-beta-depleted transplantation in children. During its preparation, the TCRbeta library received unique molecular identifiers. MiXCR, applied by TCRdb to the PCR reads, yields one record per CDR3 protein. In the table there are about 160,000 distinct CDR3 sequences, around 10% of which are singletons. Here the sequenced sample was PBMCs, taken before TCRalphabeta/CD19-depleted stem cell transplant. The source of these receptors is a boy between 2 and 10 years old with acute myeloid leukemia, due to receive a stem cell transplant.

At least ten counts were recorded for this clonotype. The rearrangement links TRBV24-1 to TRBJ2-1; 12 nucleotides match TRBD2. The V and J ends lost 3 bases and 5 bases, in that order; junction bases with no gene match: 4. Germline CDR1 and CDR2: KGHDR and SFDVKD. CDR3 length: 16 residues. DNA for the CDR3: TGTGCCACCAGTGATGGACTAGCGGGGTCCAACAATGAGCAGTTCTTC. Translating it yields CATSDGLAGSNNEQFF.

This clonotype occurred many times. The V gene is TRBV20-1, the J gene TRBJ1-1, with 8 bases matching TRBD1. The CDR3 covers 14 residues. The germline gives CDR1 DFQATT, CDR2 SNEGSKA (reference sequence). V trimming: 1 base; J trimming: 1 base; junction bases outside the gene matches: 2. The DNA for the CDR3 is TGCAGTGCTAGAGCCGGACAGGGGAACACTGAAGCTTTCTTT. It specifies CSARAGQGNTEAFF.

This clonotype came up many times. This rearrangement joins TRBV20-1 to TRBJ1-5; TRBD1 might be the D (5 bases). CDR3 length equals 14 residues. V shed 1 base and J shed 2 bases, with 9 bases lying between them. Germline V lookup: CDR1 DFQATT, CDR2 SNEGSKA (reference sequence). CDR3 sequence: CSARVGAGNQPQHF. CDR3 nucleotides: TGCAGTGCTAGAGTTGGGGCTGGCAATCAGCCCCAGCATTTT.

This clonotype was counted many times. CDR3 sequence reads: CASINRWTSGILTDTQYF. As DNA, the CDR3 is TGTGCCAGCATCAACCGGTGGACTAGCGGGATACTCACAGATACGCAGTATTTT. The rearrangement joins TRBV12-3 or TRBV12-4 to TRBJ2-3; TRBD2 agrees at 12 bases. This CDR3 has 18 amino acids. Trimming removed 7 bases from V and 2 bases from J; junction bases left unmatched: 13.

To note about this clonotype: This may stem from a read error, because a much larger clone lies one nucleotide away. The chain employs TRBV4-2 and TRBJ2-6; perhaps TRBD1 as D (5 bases). The germline V gene encodes CDR1 LGHNA and CDR2 YNFKEQ. CDR3 size: 15 residues. CDR3 region: CASSQQSSGAKVLTF. The CDR3 region has the DNA TGTGCCAGCAGCCAACAGAGCTCTGGGGCCAAAGTCCTGACTTTC.

This chain links TRBV19 with TRBJ2-1, with 8 bases identical to TRBD2. The length of the CDR3 is 16 residues. CDR1 LNHDA and CDR2 SQIVND come from the germline V gene (reference sequence). Trimming removed 3 bases from V and 6 bases from J; junction bases left unmatched: 10. CDR3 sequence (DNA): TGTGCCAGTAGTATGATACGCGGGGGGTTCTCCAATGAGCAGTTCTTC. Its translation: CASSMIRGGFSNEQFF.

This clonotype was seen repeatedly, ten times or more. The chain has TRBV20-1 and TRBJ2-2; the D gene is possibly TRBD1 (5 bases). Deletions cut 4 bases from V and 3 bases from J, with 6 bases between. The germline V gene encodes CDR1 DFQATT and CDR2 SNEGSKA (reference sequence). The CDR3 has 12 residues. Written as DNA, the CDR3 is TGCAGTGCTAAACAGGACACCGGGGAGCTGTTTTTT. Translating it yields CSAKQDTGELFF.

This clonotype occurred many times. The V call is TRBV20-1, the J call TRBJ2-3; TRBD2 is a possible D gene (7 bases). Trimming pared 0 bases from V and 6 bases from J, leaving 19 bases between. CDR1 is DFQATT, CDR2 SNEGSKA, per germline (reference sequence). CDR3 length: 16 residues. The CDR3 sequence is CSARDLRGAPVDTQYF. The CDR3 DNA reads TGCAGTGCTAGAGATCTCCGGGGGGCCCCAGTTGATACGCAGTATTTT.

For this clonotype: A much larger clone sits a single nucleotide away, making a read error possible. The rearrangement links TRBV15 to TRBJ1-2; D gene uncertain. The germline CDR1 and CDR2 sequences are LNHNV and YYDKDF (reference sequence). CDR3 length: 12 amino acids. CDR3 residues: CATSPYRDGDTF. CDR3 DNA: TGTGCCACCAGCCCTTACCGGGATGGCGACACCTTC.

This clonotype has at least ten counts. The rearrangement links TRBV7-9 to TRBJ2-1; D is possibly TRBD1 or TRBD2 (5 bases each). This CDR3 comprises 15 residues. V lost 4 bases, J lost 2 bases, and 12 bases lay in between. CDR1 SEHNR and CDR2 FQNEAQ come from the germline V gene (reference sequence). CDR3 sequence (DNA): TGTGCCAGCAGCTCGAAGACGGGACCCTACAATGAGCAGTTCTTC. It translates to CASSSKTGPYNEQFF.

This clonotype was observed at least ten times. This rearrangement joins TRBV27 to TRBJ2-2, with D hard to call. The CDR3 is 13 amino acids. Per the germline V gene, CDR1 is MNHEY and CDR2 is SMNVEV (reference sequence). V was cut by 5 bases and J by 5 bases, with 9 bases left in between. In nucleotides, the CDR3 is TGTGCCAGCAGTAATAGAGGTACCGGGGAGCTGTTTTTT. This translates into CASSNRGTGELFF.

This clonotype was counted ten times or more. The chain is built from TRBV29-1 and TRBJ2-7; D is unclear. V lost 2 bases and J lost 2, with 10 bases in between. The CDR3 runs 13 residues. Germline V gives CDR1 SQVTM, CDR2 ANQGSEA. The CDR3 is CSVELGSPYEQYF. The CDR3 DNA sequence: TGCAGCGTTGAACTGGGTAGTCCCTACGAGCAGTACTTC.

This clonotype was seen many times. V and J are TRBV14 and TRBJ1-2; possible D gene TRBD1, 6 bases. The CDR3 is 13 residues long. Looked up from germline, CDR1 is SGHDN and CDR2 is FVKESK. Trimming pared 4 bases from V and 4 bases from J, leaving 10 bases between. CDR3 nucleotide sequence: TGTGCCAGCAGCCGAGGGGGGGCCTATGGCTACACCTTC. Amino acid sequence: CASSRGGAYGYTF.

Comments on this clonotype: It may be a read error: a sequence one base away is much more abundant. The V call is TRBV10-3, the J call TRBJ1-1; no firm D call. CDR1 is ENHRY, CDR2 SYGVKD, per germline. Trimming took off 8 bases at V and 1 base at J, with 14 bases between the two ends. The CDR3 loop spans 14 amino acids. CDR3 loop: CAICERKTNTEAFF. The CDR3 coding sequence is TGTGCCATCTGCGAGCGGAAAACGAACACTGAAGCTTTCTTT.

This clonotype was detected ten times or more. J is TRBJ2-5 and V is TRBV28; tentative D call: TRBD1 (5 bases). Deletions cut 2 bases from V and 0 bases from J, with 10 bases between. Per germline, CDR1 MDHEN and CDR2 SYDVKM. The CDR3 consists of 15 residues. In DNA, the CDR3 is TGTGCCAGCAGTTTAGACAGACTGTACCAAGAGACCCAGTACTTC. This encodes CASSLDRLYQETQYF. The variable domain in full, with the rest retrieved from reference TRBV28 and TRBJ2-5, is DVKVTQSSRYLVKRTGEKVFLECVQDMDHENMFWYRQDPGLGLRLIYFSYDVKMKEKGDIPEGYSVSREKKERFSLILESASTNQTSMYLCASSLDRLYQETQYFGPGTRLLVL.